This T cell receptor (beta chain) derives from a study of CXCR3-negative and CXCR3-positive naive CD8 T cells. UMI-labeled 5' RACE yielded the TRB cDNA libraries. With the 5' RACE reads reprocessed, TCRdb shows one record per CDR3 protein and no DNA. Its clone listing holds some 38,000 distinct CDR3 sequences. Study-level points and caveats: Partial loss of CXCR3 expression followed cryopreservation; most assays used fresh PBMCs. The TRBV-TRBJ usage of naive CXCR3-negative and CXCR3-positive cells was similar, but that of memory cells differed. In both naive subsets diversity was comparably high, whereas memory CD8+ cells showed much lower diversity.

Comments on this clonotype: Its antigen is unidentified.

With around 300,000 cells each, the CD8+ T cell subsets were individually sorted in triplicate. The germline V gene encodes CDR1 SQVTM and CDR2 ANQGSEA. The CDR3 is made up of 14 amino acids. The clonotype was recovered from a human donor in good health. Some clones in this sample may be carry-over from other donors' samples. The sample comprised memory CD8+ T cells from blood. The chain couples TRBV29-1 to TRBJ2-2. CDR3 amino acids: CSVEQFANTGELFF.